Listed below are T cell receptor beta chains from one sample, sequenced in a study of T cell responses to AZD1222 COVID-19 vaccine. Assay: immunoSEQ multiplex PCR; the TCRdb copy retains only in-frame clones and omits some. The sample includes roughly 85,000 clones, less than 95% of them seen just once. The sequenced sample was peripheral blood, obtained 28 days after the second AZD1222 dose. The receptor source for this set is an adult who received the AZD1222 COVID-19 vaccine. CDR3s include the opening cysteine and the closing phenylalanine or tryptophan. D genes are given only for firm matches. Where a row states a size, it is once, few, many or the class of an expanded clone; other rows omit it.

v_call,j_call,clone_size,d_call,cdr3_aa,cdr3_nt
TRBV12-5,TRBJ1-2,NA,NA,CASGHSNYGYTF,TGTGCTAGTGGCCACAGTAACTATGGCTACACCTTC
TRBV5-4,TRBJ2-7,NA,TRBD2,CASSSTSGDVYEQYF,TGTGCCAGCAGTTCTACTAGCGGGGACGTCTACGAGCAGTACTTC
TRBV13,TRBJ1-2,NA,NA,CASSLGSPGYGYTF,TGTGCCAGCAGCTTAGGGTCCCCAGGGTATGGCTACACCTTC
TRBV28,TRBJ1-1,NA,NA,CASRSGKGAEAFF,TGTGCCAGCAGGTCAGGGAAGGGAGCTGAAGCTTTCTTT
TRBV19,TRBJ1-3,NA,NA,CASSTGDDSGNTIYF,TGTGCCTCTAGCACTGGGGACGACTCTGGAAACACCATATATTTT
TRBV30,TRBJ2-5,NA,NA,CAWSVNALAKGETQYF,TGTGCCTGGAGTGTAAACGCGTTGGCGAAGGGAGAGACCCAGTACTTC
TRBV24-1,TRBJ2-1,NA,NA,CATSDGNRLEQFF,TGTGCCACCAGTGACGGGAACCGGTTAGAGCAGTTCTTC
TRBV7-3,TRBJ1-6,few,NA,CASSSRDGNSPLHF,TGTGCCAGCAGCTCCCGGGACGGTAATTCACCCCTCCACTTT
TRBV7-2,TRBJ2-3,NA,TRBD2,CASSSRSGGTGDTQYF,TGTGCCAGCAGCAGCCGTTCGGGGGGGACCGGAGATACGCAGTATTTT
TRBV3-1/TRBV3-2,TRBJ2-2,NA,NA,CASSQDPQAHTGELFF,TGTGCCAGCAGCCAAGATCCCCAGGCGCACACCGGGGAGCTGTTTTTT
TRBV24-1,TRBJ2-1,NA,TRBD1,CATGQGVNEQFF,TGTGCCACAGGACAGGGCGTAAATGAGCAGTTCTTC
TRBV10-3,TRBJ2-1,NA,TRBD2,CAISGLAGDRGEQFF,TGTGCCATCAGTGGACTAGCGGGGGACCGAGGTGAGCAGTTCTTC
TRBV11-3,TRBJ1-1,NA,NA,CASSLNTEAFF,TGTGCCAGCAGCCTGAACACTGAAGCTTTCTTT
TRBV18,TRBJ2-3,once,TRBD2,CASSRLDSGGDTDTQYF,TGTGCCAGCTCAAGATTGGATAGCGGGGGGGACACAGATACGCAGTATTTT
TRBV19,TRBJ1-3,NA,TRBD1,CATSTGTASYSGNTIYF,TGTGCCACTTCCACCGGGACAGCCTCTTACTCTGGAAACACCATATATTTT
TRBV7-3,TRBJ1-5,NA,NA,CASSVYSNQPQHF,TGTGCCAGCAGCGTATATAGCAATCAGCCCCAGCATTTT
TRBV7-3,TRBJ1-6,medium-sized,NA,CASSANSHSPLHF,TGTGCCAGCAGCGCAAACTCGCATTCACCCCTCCACTTT
TRBV6-2/TRBV6-3,TRBJ2-7,NA,TRBD2,CASSWRGWRYEQYF,TGTGCCAGCAGTTGGCGGGGGTGGCGGTACGAGCAGTACTTC
TRBV29-1,TRBJ2-7,NA,NA,CSVRQADYEQYF,TGCAGCGTTCGACAGGCTGACTACGAGCAGTACTTC
TRBV19,TRBJ2-2,NA,NA,CASSRRGGQVNTGELFF,TGTGCCAGTAGTAGGAGGGGGGGACAGGTGAACACCGGGGAGCTGTTTTTT
TRBV27,TRBJ1-2,NA,NA,CASSLSRGTGGYTF,TGTGCCAGCAGTTTATCCAGGGGTACTGGCGGCTACACCTTC
TRBV29-1,TRBJ1-5,NA,TRBD1,CSVETGGADQPQHF,TGCAGCGTTGAAACAGGGGGAGCGGATCAGCCCCAGCATTTT
TRBV6-5,TRBJ2-1,NA,NA,CASSYRDSYNEQFF,TGTGCCAGCAGTTACCGGGACTCCTACAATGAGCAGTTCTTC
TRBV11-3,TRBJ2-7,NA,TRBD1,CASSRGQGAEEQYF,TGTGCCAGTTCCCGAGGACAGGGGGCAGAGGAGCAGTACTTC
TRBV10-3,TRBJ1-2,NA,NA,CAISAGAKFDRLRNYGYTF,TGTGCCATCAGTGCCGGGGCCAAATTCGACAGGCTTCGCAACTATGGCTACACCTTC
TRBV5-1,TRBJ2-1,NA,NA,CASAKRVGNEQFF,TGCGCCAGCGCCAAGCGGGTCGGTAATGAGCAGTTCTTC
TRBV27,TRBJ1-6,NA,NA,CASTGGYNSPLHF,TGTGCCAGCACCGGGGGTTACAATTCACCCCTCCACTTT
TRBV11-3,TRBJ2-3,once,NA,CASSLIRTSDTQYF,TGTGCCAGCAGCTTAATCCGGACCTCAGATACGCAGTATTTT
TRBV2,TRBJ1-3,few,TRBD1,CASRGVGQGSGNTIYF,TGTGCCAGCAGGGGTGTGGGACAGGGCTCTGGAAACACCATATATTTT
TRBV9,TRBJ1-1,NA,TRBD1,CASSPFLGTGDMNTEAFF,TGTGCCAGCAGCCCCTTTCTGGGGACAGGGGACATGAACACTGAAGCTTTCTTT
TRBV11-3,TRBJ2-1,NA,NA,CASSLEQGPMLGEQFF,TGTGCCAGCAGCTTAGAGCAGGGGCCTATGCTCGGTGAGCAGTTCTTC
TRBV2,TRBJ2-1,NA,TRBD2,CASTSGLYNEQFF,TGTGCCAGCACTAGCGGCCTCTACAATGAGCAGTTCTTC
TRBV29-1,TRBJ1-1,NA,TRBD1,CSVATGARNTEAFF,TGCAGCGTGGCCACAGGGGCCCGAAACACTGAAGCTTTCTTT
TRBV7-8,TRBJ2-7,NA,TRBD2,CASSLSGGASEQYF,TGTGCCAGCAGCTTATCGGGGGGGGCGAGCGAGCAGTACTTC
TRBV5-8,TRBJ2-1,NA,NA,CASSRLSGDDEQFF,TGTGCCAGCAGCCGGCTCAGTGGGGACGATGAGCAGTTCTTC
TRBV5-1,TRBJ2-7,NA,NA,CASSSRAGSSYEQYF,TGCGCCAGCAGCTCTCGGGCAGGGTCCTCCTACGAGCAGTACTTC
TRBV29-1,TRBJ1-2,NA,NA,CSVENLSGGNYGYTF,TGCAGCGTTGAAAACCTCTCCGGGGGGAACTATGGCTACACCTTC
TRBV11-3,TRBJ2-2,NA,NA,CASSLDLRGRFRNTGELFF,TGTGCCAGCAGCTTAGATCTACGAGGGAGGTTCCGGAACACCGGGGAGCTGTTTTTT
TRBV3-1/TRBV3-2,TRBJ1-2,NA,NA,CASSLDRVPTF,TGTGCCAGCAGTTTGGATCGGGTCCCCACCTTC
TRBV7-2,TRBJ1-1,NA,TRBD1,CASSLGGDRALASTEAFF,TGTGCCAGCAGCTTAGGGGGGGACAGGGCCCTCGCTAGCACTGAAGCTTTCTTT
TRBV15,TRBJ2-1,NA,NA,CATSRDRDGSYNEQFF,TGTGCCACCAGCAGAGATCGGGACGGATCCTACAATGAGCAGTTCTTC